This record concerns one TCR beta chain sequence. Hyperthyroidism patients, aged 18 to 65, were newly diagnosed, under 2 months' duration. Patients with other autoimmune diseases, uncontrolled infections, pregnancy or lactation were excluded. From RNA, the CDR3 regions of TCR beta chains were amplified and sequenced. RT-PCR in the first round used HTBI primers; a second-round multiplex PCR followed. TCRdb reanalysed the multiplex PCR reads using MiXCR and keeps one entry per CDR3 protein. The table records a few hundred thousand distinct CDR3 sequences, approximately 35% of them present only once. The entry originates in a study of Graves' ophthalmopathy and Graves' hyperthyroidism. About the research overall: No progression to ophthalmopathy over 18 months defined stable hyperthyroidism.

The ends lost 6 bases at V and 5 bases at J; junction bases unmatched: 11. The CDR3 consists of 15 residues. Per the germline V gene, CDR1 is SNHLY and CDR2 is FYNNEI. The J gene is TRBJ2-5, the V gene TRBV2; 8 nucleotides line up with TRBD1. Sequenced material: peripheral blood or thyroid tissue (not recorded which). The origin of this receptor is an adult man with Graves' hyperthyroidism. CDR3 coding DNA: TGTGCCAGCAGAGAGACAGGGGTCGAAGGGGAGACCCAGTACTTC. This sequence encodes CASRETGVEGETQYF.